The present entry profiles one T cell receptor beta chain with its context. Its matching antigen is unknown. Germline is not matched at one junction end, which may reflect a read error. Donors had nominal health at sampling but likely had unrecorded immune exposures. The data were taken from a study of cytomegalovirus exposure and HLA in healthy donors. Study-wide results and limits: Reportedly, fewer N-insertions than the approximately 700-donor mean appeared in an Asian-associated ancestry cluster in a later analysis. The study designated over 150 TCR beta chains cytomegalovirus-associated. Further analysis was carried out later, and it showed several of the most significant clusters appearing linked to common viral pathogens.

A multiplex PCR was run with 60 Vbeta primers and 13 Jbeta primers. The assay was immunoSEQ multiplex PCR, and TCRdb's table has in-frame clones only and misses some. Of roughly 190,000 clones in the sample, approximately 65% were seen once. Germline-derived CDR1 and CDR2 are SEHNR and FQNEAQ (reference sequence). This CDR3 comprises 18 residues. The material sequenced was PBMCs. The chain couples TRBV7-9 to TRBJ2-1, with TRBD2 identical over 10 bases. This receptor was obtained from a man aged 35 to 55 in good health and CMV-seronegative. In nucleotides, the CDR3 is TGTGCCAGCACCTTATCGGTTACAGCTAGCGGGAGCTACAATGAGCAGTTCTTC. The encoded protein is CASTLSVTASGSYNEQFF.